What follows are 10 T cell receptor beta chains derived from one specimen sequenced in a study of blood T cell repertoires in COVID-19. The data were produced by immunoSEQ multiplex PCR, yet TCRdb's version contains in-frame clones alone and is incomplete. This table has some 240,000 clones, roughly 75% appearing once. Material: peripheral blood. These receptors were taken from a woman aged 70-85 years with acute or convalescent COVID-19.

Concerning this clone itself: The same CDR3 arises from other DNA sequences in this sample as well. V and J are TRBV5-1 and TRBJ2-1, with no clear D. V was shortened by 0 bases and J by 1 base, with 8 bases between the two germline ends. CDR1 is SGHRS, CDR2 YFSETQ, per germline. The CDR3 extends over 15 amino acids. CDR3 sequence: CASSLVADSYNEQFF. Written as DNA, the CDR3 is TGCGCCAGCAGCTTGGTCGCGGATTCCTACAATGAGCAGTTCTTC.

This clone showed up just a few times. This chain links TRBV7-9 with TRBJ2-3; TRBD1 agrees at 9 bases. Unmatched junction bases numbered 10, after V lost 11 bases and J lost 1 base. From germline, CDR1 is SEHNR and CDR2 FQNEAQ (reference sequence). This CDR3 is 15 amino acids long. The CDR3 reads CAVGQGGGGTDTQYF. The CDR3 DNA sequence: TGTGCCGTGGGACAGGGCGGTGGAGGCACAGATACGCAGTATTTT.

The J gene is TRBJ2-3, the V gene TRBV19, with D maybe TRBD2 (5 bases). Trimming took off 5 bases at V and 1 base at J, with 10 bases between the two ends. This CDR3 spans 14 amino acids. Germline CDR1 is LNHDA and CDR2 is SQIVND (reference sequence). The CDR3: CASSAGVRTDTQYF. The CDR3 DNA reads as TGTGCCAGTAGTGCGGGTGTTCGCACAGATACGCAGTATTTT.

In DNA, the CDR3 is TGTGCCAGCAGCCCAGGTAGTGGACAGGGAGTCTATGGCTACACCTTC. Translating gives CASSPGSGQGVYGYTF. The J gene is TRBJ1-2, the V gene TRBV7-2; TRBD1 agrees at 8 bases. The germline CDR1 and CDR2 sequences are SGHTA and FQGNSA. CDR3 length: 16 amino acids. The V gene end was trimmed by 5 bases and the J gene end by 4 bases; junction bases not matched to a gene: 12.

The chain has TRBV14 and TRBJ1-2, with D unclear. This CDR3 has 13 amino acids. Per the germline V gene, CDR1 is SGHDN and CDR2 is FVKESK. The ends were cut back, 4 bases at V and 4 bases at J, with 10 bases in the middle. The CDR3 sequence: CASSLRGAYGYTF. The CDR3 DNA sequence: TGTGCCAGCAGCCTGAGAGGTGCCTATGGCTACACCTTC.

The rearrangement links TRBV4-3 to TRBJ2-3, with D perhaps TRBD1 (6 bases). Looked up from germline, CDR1 is LGHNA and CDR2 is YSLEER. The CDR3 is 16 residues long. V dropped 4 bases and J dropped 5 bases, with 19 bases sitting between them. CDR3 in DNA: TGCGCCAGCAGCCCAGGGGTTGTTGGGGGAAGAGATACGCAGTATTTT. Residues: CASSPGVVGGRDTQYF.

This clone was picked up one time. V gene TRBV10-1 combines with J gene TRBJ2-5; a possible D gene is TRBD1 (5 bases). CDR1 WNHNN and CDR2 SYGVQD come from the germline V gene (reference sequence). V was cut by 5 bases and J by 5 bases, with 9 bases left in between. The CDR3 totals 12 residues. CDR3 protein: CASSRGFETQYF. The CDR3 DNA reads TGCGCCAGCAGTAGGGGTTTTGAGACCCAGTACTTC.

This chain connects TRBV6-2 or TRBV6-3 to TRBJ2-1, with TRBD2 matching 8 bases. The V segment lost 0 bases and the J segment 4 bases; nucleotides outside the gene matches: 14. The CDR3 contains 19 residues. Germline-derived CDR1 and CDR2 are MNHEY and SVGEGT. The CDR3 sequence is CASSYSRTGRSGGYNEQFF. The CDR3 region has the DNA TGTGCCAGCAGTTACTCCCGAACGGGTCGTTCGGGGGGGTACAATGAGCAGTTCTTC.

The V and J genes are TRBV2 and TRBJ2-7; 10 bases align to TRBD1. J was trimmed by 6 bases and V by 9 bases; bases with no gene match: 11. CDR1 is SNHLY, CDR2 FYNNEI, per germline. The CDR3 extends over 14 amino acids. CDR3 sequence: CASRTGTGVVEQYF. In DNA form, the CDR3 reads TGTGCCAGTAGGACCGGGACAGGGGTAGTCGAGCAGTACTTC.

The table lists this clone with a count of one. The chain is built from TRBV10-3 and TRBJ2-5, with 8 bases identical to TRBD1. V dropped 5 bases and J dropped 4; count of bases not matched to a gene: 3. Per germline, CDR1 ENHRY and CDR2 SYGVKD. The CDR3 runs to 13 residues. As DNA, the CDR3 is TGTGCCATCAGTCAAGGACAGGGAGAGACCCAGTACTTC. Protein sequence: CAISQGQGETQYF.